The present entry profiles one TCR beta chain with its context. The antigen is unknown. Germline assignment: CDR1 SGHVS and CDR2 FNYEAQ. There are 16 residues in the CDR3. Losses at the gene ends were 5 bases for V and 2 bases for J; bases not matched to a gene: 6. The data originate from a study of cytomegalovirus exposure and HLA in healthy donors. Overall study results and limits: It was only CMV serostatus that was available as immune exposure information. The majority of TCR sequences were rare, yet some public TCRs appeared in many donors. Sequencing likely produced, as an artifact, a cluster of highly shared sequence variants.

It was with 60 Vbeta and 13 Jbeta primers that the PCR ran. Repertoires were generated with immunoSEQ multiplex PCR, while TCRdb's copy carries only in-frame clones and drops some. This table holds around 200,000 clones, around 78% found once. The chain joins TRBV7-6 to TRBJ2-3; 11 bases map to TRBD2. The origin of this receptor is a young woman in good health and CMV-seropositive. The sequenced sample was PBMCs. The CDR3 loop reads CASSGRGLADTDTQYF. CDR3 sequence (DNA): TGTGCCAGCAGCGGACGGGGACTAGCGGACACAGATACGCAGTATTTT. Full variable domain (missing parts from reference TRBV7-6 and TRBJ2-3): GAGVSQSPRYKVTKRGQDVALRCDPISGHVSLYWYRQALGQGPEFLTYFNYEAQQDKSGLPNDRFSAERPEGSISTLTIQRTEQRDSAMYRCASSGRGLADTDTQYFGPGTRLTVL.